The present T cell receptor beta chain was sequenced within a study of Ad26.COV2.S vaccination and SARS-CoV-2 variants. Study summary: By the intramuscular route, Ad26.COV2.S was given once, or twice 56 days apart.

Only in-frame clones appear in the TCRdb table, and some are missing; sequencing was by immunoSEQ multiplex PCR. The repertoire holds approximately 500,000 clones, with approximately 88% as singletons. Treatment defined: around 19 received Ad26.COV2.S at low or high dose, single or two shots; about 5 received placebo; per-sample allocation not given. At day 63 after the first vaccine or placebo injection, samples were drawn. Donor was an adult aged 18-55 years in Boston. The clonotype comes from a person between 18 and 65 years old who received the Ad26.COV2.S COVID-19 vaccine or a placebo. Specimen: peripheral blood, collected in a trial of Ad26.COV2.S vaccine versus placebo.

The CDR3 nucleotides read TGTGCCAGCAGCCAAGAGGGGACTTGGTCCTACAATGAGCAGTTCTTC. The encoded protein is CASSQEGTWSYNEQFF. The chain employs TRBV14 and TRBJ2-1; TRBD2 is a possible D gene (6 bases). V was shortened by 0 bases and J by 1 base, with 10 bases between the two germline ends. The germline gives CDR1 SGHDN, CDR2 FVKESK. This CDR3 is built from 16 residues.